The clone carrying this T cell receptor (beta chain) was observed a few times. What it recognizes is unknown. CDR1 is SGHTA, CDR2 FQGNSA, per germline. The CDR3 loop spans 14 amino acids. Trimming removed 1 base from V and 0 bases from J, with 4 bases in between. The sample comes from a study of T cell responses to AZD1222 COVID-19 vaccine. TCRdb keeps only in-frame clones here, not all; method: immunoSEQ multiplex PCR. The sample lists some 180,000 clones, 80% to 95% occurring once. Overall study results and limits: Spike-specific TCRs gained breadth and depth after people received two AZD1222 doses.

The chain employs TRBV7-2 and TRBJ1-3; D remains ambiguous. The sequence was obtained from an adult who received the AZD1222 COVID-19 vaccine. The specimen comprised peripheral blood, sampled 28 days after the second AZD1222 dose. Here the CDR3 DNA reads TGTGCCAGCAGCTTAGACAGCTCTGGAAACACCATATATTTT. Residues: CASSLDSSGNTIYF.